This T cell receptor (beta chain) was sequenced for a study of somatic mutations in cytotoxic T cells in rheumatoid arthritis. About the research overall: Each patient's diagnosis was followed right away by a blood draw (around 32 ml EDTA), before any treatment.

General observations from the study: Between rheumatoid arthritis patients and age-matched healthy controls, CD8+ T-cell clonality showed no significant difference.

Worth noting for this clone: Its antigen is not identified.

Some clones are missing from TCRdb's copy, which holds only in-frame ones; the method was immunoSEQ multiplex PCR. Of about 19,000 clones detected, around 83% appear once; the ten largest clones hold 25% to 30%. This TCR came from an adult with rheumatoid arthritis. Sequencing used CD8+ T cells sorted from blood.

CDR3 sequence reads: CASSNLQVDPPGYTF. DNA of the CDR3: TGTGCCAGTAGTAACTTACAGGTCGATCCCCCCGGCTACACCTTC. The chain is built from TRBV19 and TRBJ1-2; possible D gene TRBD1, 5 bases. This CDR3 has 15 amino acids. Trimming pared 4 bases from V and 8 bases from J, leaving 20 bases between. CDR1 and CDR2 (germline): LNHDA, SQIVND (reference sequence).